The clone carrying this T cell receptor (beta chain) appeared a few times. The target antigen is unknown. Donors ranged from about 6 to 95 years old and were healthy Caucasians in Russia. Drawing of peripheral blood yielded roughly 9.8 milliliters from each donor. For the second PCR, which ran for roughly 7 to 11 cycles, a sample-barcoded 5' primer and a J-beta primer mix were used. MiXCR, run by TCRdb on the 5' RACE reads, gives a single entry per CDR3 protein. The data hold just over 1 million distinct CDR3 sequences, with under 55% observed a single time. The data are from a study of blood T cells in healthy people across ages. Study findings and constraints: The authors considered diversity estimates from one million T cells to be underestimates. Naive CD4+ cells and diversity were both higher in long-lived donors than in aged donors.

Trimming took 3 bases from V and 5 from J, leaving 7 bases between them. Germline V gives CDR1 SGHTA, CDR2 FQGNSA. This CDR3 comprises 12 residues. The rearrangement joins TRBV7-2 to TRBJ2-5; D gene uncertain. Sequencing input: blood. The clonotype was recovered from a woman in her sixties or seventies in good health. The CDR3 nucleotides read TGTGCCAGCAGCTTTCTACTTGAGACCCAGTACTTC. Translation gives CASSFLLETQYF.